Shown below are 10 T cell receptor beta chains from a single sample sequenced in a study of blood T cell repertoires in COVID-19. Sequencing was performed with immunoSEQ multiplex PCR; in TCRdb, only in-frame clones are kept and a portion is missing. The sample carries a few hundred thousand clones, 80% to 90% recorded once. Sample: PBMCs or T cells enriched from blood (not recorded which). These TCRs come from a woman in her twenties or thirties who had recovered from COVID-19.

As for this clone: A read error may account for a junction end that differs from germline. This rearrangement joins TRBV2 to TRBJ1-2; the D is unclear. Germline V gives CDR1 SNHLY, CDR2 FYNNEI. The CDR3 runs 11 residues. For the CDR3, the DNA is TGTGCCAGCAGTCCTGGGCAGACGGCAGCATTC. Residues: CASSPGQTAAF. The whole variable domain, remainder taken from reference TRBV2 and TRBJ1-2, is EPEVTQTPSHQVTQMGQEVILRCVPISNHLYFYWYRQILGQKVEFLVSFYNNEISEKSEIFDDQFSVERPDGSNFTLKIRSTKLEDSAMYFCASSPGQTAAFGSGTRLTVV.

This chain links TRBV9 with TRBJ2-1, with 10 bases aligning to TRBD2. Germline CDR1 SGDLS, CDR2 YYNGEE. This CDR3 is built from 16 residues. V shed 3 bases, J shed 6 bases, and the junction held 9 bases outside the gene matches. As DNA, the CDR3 is TGTGCCAGCAGCGCCCCCCTAGCGGGAGAAACCAATGAGCAGTTCTTC. It encodes CASSAPLAGETNEQFF.

The chain employs TRBV5-1 and TRBJ1-1; a possible D gene is TRBD1 (6 bases). V shed 0 bases and J shed 1 base, with 10 bases lying between them. The CDR3 loop spans 15 amino acids. Germline values: CDR1 SGHRS, CDR2 YFSETQ. The CDR3 sequence: CASSLGQGGNTEAFF. CDR3 sequence (DNA): TGCGCCAGCAGCTTGGGACAAGGGGGGAACACTGAAGCTTTCTTT. The full variable domain, its missing parts supplied by reference TRBV5-1 and TRBJ1-1, is KAGVTQTPRYLIKTRGQQVTLSCSPISGHRSVSWYQQTPGQGLQFLFEYFSETQRNKGNFPGRFSGRQFSNSRSEMNVSTLELGDSALYLCASSLGQGGNTEAFFGQGTRLTVV.

The V gene is TRBV4-2, the J gene TRBJ2-3; TRBD2 might be the D (5 bases). The germline V gene has CDR1 LGHNA and CDR2 YNFKEQ. This CDR3 is built from 14 residues. V lost 2 bases to trimming and J lost 2 bases, with 8 bases between them. The CDR3 nucleotides read TGTGCCAGCAGCCAAACGGGATCCACAGATACGCAGTATTTT. Protein product: CASSQTGSTDTQYF.

CDR3 sequence: CASRPGGYSPLHF. Here the CDR3 DNA reads TGTGCCAGCAGACCAGGGGGATATTCACCCCTCCACTTT. This chain connects TRBV27 to TRBJ1-6, with 7 positions matching TRBD1. The CDR3 has 13 residues. J was trimmed by 8 bases and V by 6 bases; bases with no gene match: 4. Germline V gene lookup returns CDR1 MNHEY and CDR2 SMNVEV (reference sequence).

This sequence joins TRBV6-5 and TRBJ1-1; D is possibly TRBD1 (5 bases). The CDR3 loop spans 14 amino acids. Germline V gives CDR1 MNHEY, CDR2 SVGAGI. Trimming pared 7 bases from V and 2 bases from J, leaving 14 bases between. The CDR3 DNA reads as TGTGCCAGCACCCTCGGGGGGACCAACACTGAAGCTTTCTTT. Its protein product is CASTLGGTNTEAFF.

The chain carries TRBV4-1 and TRBJ2-2; 13 nucleotides align to TRBD2. The CDR3 has 17 amino acids. The V and J ends lost 1 base and 2 bases, in that order; junction bases with no gene match: 1. The germline CDR1 and CDR2 sequences are MGHRA and YSYEKL. CDR3 DNA sequence: TGCGCCAGCAGCCAAGGGACTAGCGGGAGAAACACCGGGGAGCTGTTTTTT. This gives the protein CASSQGTSGRNTGELFF.

V and J are TRBV4-3 and TRBJ1-3; D might be TRBD1 (5 bases). V shed 2 bases and J shed 2 bases, with 13 bases lying between them. Germline-derived CDR1 and CDR2 are LGHNA and YSLEER. CDR3 size: 16 residues. The CDR3: CASSQTGVLTGNTIYF. CDR3 coding DNA: TGCGCCAGCAGCCAAACGGGGGTCCTTACTGGAAACACCATATATTTT.

The rearrangement links TRBV9 to TRBJ2-2; D possibly corresponds to TRBD2 (6 bases). V dropped 2 bases and J dropped 1 base, with 12 bases sitting between them. CDR3 size: 16 residues. CDR1 SGDLS and CDR2 YYNGEE come from the germline V gene. Here the CDR3 DNA reads TGTGCCAGCAGCGTCGTGGGGGGTAGGAACACCGGGGAGCTGTTTTTT. As protein: CASSVVGGRNTGELFF.

The chain has TRBV5-1 and TRBJ1-4, with 7 bases that match TRBD1. Germline loops: CDR1 SGHRS, CDR2 YFSETQ. The V segment lost 4 bases and the J segment 6 bases; nucleotides outside the gene matches: 12. The CDR3 is 16 residues long. CDR3 loop: CASSVAQGIIDEKLFF. The CDR3 DNA follows: TGCGCCAGCAGCGTTGCACAGGGGATAATTGATGAAAAACTGTTTTTT.